Presented here are 22 T cell receptor beta chains from one specimen sequenced in a study of graft-versus-host responses after intestinal transplantation (dated by TCRdb to the early 2020s). Library construction relied on the immunoSEQ multiplex PCR assay. The immuneACCESS repertoire file appears here via TCRdb, limited to in-frame rearrangements. These files lack a portion of the clones; in checked studies, under half of the deficit traces to unresolved V genes, and the cause of the others is not known. The sample includes around 71,000 clones, with approximately 92% observed a single time. Of the sample, around 7.1% is held by the ten largest clones. Here the sequenced sample was bone marrow, taken roughly 110 weeks after intestinal transplantation. These receptors all come from a human patient who received an intestinal transplant, so some T cells may come from the graft donor.

Notes on this clone: Other nucleotide sequences in the sample specify the same CDR3. This chain connects TRBV6-5 to TRBJ2-1; no firm D call. V lost 5 bases and J 7 bases, leaving 9 bases between the germline ends. The germline V gene encodes CDR1 MNHEY and CDR2 SVGAGI. CDR3 length: 12 amino acids. The CDR3 spells CASSPEPNEQFF. CDR3 bases: TGTGCCAGCAGTCCCGAACCTAATGAGCAGTTCTTC.

The chain carries TRBV10-3 and TRBJ1-2; D not resolved. The germline V and J ends were trimmed by 1 base and 5 bases, with 14 bases remaining between them. The CDR3 is 15 amino acids. Germline V gene sequence: CDR1 ENHRY, CDR2 SYGVKD. The CDR3 DNA follows: TGTGCCATCAGTGAGTTGAACCGGGAGGATTATGGCTACACCTTC. Translation: CAISELNREDYGYTF.

The chain combines TRBV6-5 with TRBJ1-2, with D hard to call. V was pared by 6 bases and J by 1 base, with 9 bases between. This CDR3 has 13 amino acids. From germline, CDR1 is MNHEY and CDR2 SVGAGI. CDR3 DNA: TGTGCCAGCAGACCCCAGCTTAACTATGGCTACACCTTC. This gives the protein CASRPQLNYGYTF.

This chain connects TRBV29-1 to TRBJ1-4, with a tentative D call TRBD1 (5 bases). Per germline, CDR1 SQVTM and CDR2 ANQGSEA. This CDR3 contains 15 residues. V dropped 3 bases and J dropped 1 base, with 12 bases sitting between them. CDR3 protein: CSVESMGETNEKLFF. CDR3 nucleotide sequence: TGCAGCGTTGAGTCGATGGGGGAAACTAATGAAAAACTGTTTTTT.

V is TRBV7-9 and J is TRBJ2-1; no clear D. Trimming left V 5 bases short and J 7 bases short, with 12 bases between. This CDR3 has 13 amino acids. Per the germline V gene, CDR1 is SEHNR and CDR2 is FQNEAQ (reference sequence). CDR3 amino acids: CASSRNYMNEQFF. In nucleotides, the CDR3 is TGTGCCAGCAGCCGAAATTACATGAATGAGCAGTTCTTC.

J is TRBJ1-5 and V is TRBV9; 9 positions agree with TRBD1. The CDR3 consists of 18 residues. Germline V lookup: CDR1 SGDLS, CDR2 YYNGEE. V shed 3 bases and J 2 bases; nucleotides not matched to a gene: 12. The CDR3 loop is CASSEGSDRGTGNQPQHF. The CDR3 nucleotides are TGTGCCAGCAGCGAAGGTTCGGACAGGGGAACAGGCAATCAGCCCCAGCATTTT. The full variable domain, its missing parts supplied by reference TRBV9 and TRBJ1-5, is DSGVTQTPKHLITATGQRVTLRCSPRSGDLSVYWYQQSLDQGLQFLIQYYNGEERAKGNILERFSAQQFPDLHSELNLSSLELGDSALYFCASSEGSDRGTGNQPQHFGDGTRLSIL.

V usage is TRBV6-1 and J usage is TRBJ2-7; tentatively, D is TRBD1 (5 bases). The V end was cut by 4 bases, the J end by 5 bases, with 12 bases between. CDR3 length: 13 amino acids. CDR1 and CDR2 from the germline V gene are MNHNS and SASEGT. CDR3 bases: TGTGCCAGCAGTGCCTGGGTAGGGGACGAGCAGTACTTC. Its protein product is CASSAWVGDEQYF.

The chain uses TRBV29-1 and TRBJ1-1; D is undetermined. Trimming shortened V by 6 bases and J by 4 bases, and 24 bases separated the two germline ends. The CDR3 is made up of 16 amino acids. Germline CDR1 is SQVTM and CDR2 is ANQGSEA. The CDR3 protein is CSVGPRAPRVGTEAFF. Written as DNA, the CDR3 is TGCAGCGTGGGCCCGCGGGCCCCCCGGGTAGGCACTGAAGCTTTCTTT. Variable domain in full (rest from reference TRBV29-1 and TRBJ1-1): SAVISQKPSRDICQRGTSLTIQCQVDSQVTMMFWYRQQPGQSLTLIATANQGSEATYESGFVIDKFPISRPNLTFSTLTVSNMSPEDSSIYLCSVGPRAPRVGTEAFFGQGTRLTVV.

The V call is TRBV7-6, the J call TRBJ2-2, with D possibly matching TRBD2 (6 bases). The V and J ends lost 2 bases and 0 bases respectively, with 13 bases between them. This CDR3 comprises 17 residues. The germline V gene has CDR1 SGHVS and CDR2 FNYEAQ. The DNA for the CDR3 is TGTGCCAGCAGCTTACTTTTAGCGGAAACGAACACCGGGGAGCTGTTTTTT. It codes for CASSLLLAETNTGELFF.

The rearrangement uses TRBV5-6 and TRBJ2-2; 11 nucleotides line up with TRBD1. The CDR3 runs to 16 residues. Germline V gene lookup returns CDR1 SGHDT and CDR2 YYEEEE. Trimming took 2 bases from V and 7 from J; bases not matched to a gene: 7. The CDR3 loop reads CASSFGQGALGGELFF. The CDR3 DNA reads as TGTGCCAGCAGCTTCGGACAGGGGGCCCTTGGCGGGGAGCTGTTTTTT. The whole variable domain, remainder taken from reference TRBV5-6 and TRBJ2-2, is DAGVTQSPTHLIKTRGQQVTLRCSPKSGHDTVSWYQQALGQGPQFIFQYYEEEERQRGNFPDRFSGHQFPNYSSELNVNALLLGDSALYLCASSFGQGALGGELFFGEGSRLTVL.

The rearrangement uses TRBV27 and TRBJ2-3; no firm D call. The V end lost 1 base, the J end lost 1 base, and 12 bases lay between the germline ends. Germline V gene sequence: CDR1 MNHEY, CDR2 SMNVEV (reference sequence). CDR3 length: 16 amino acids. In DNA, the CDR3 is TGTGCCAGCAGTTTATTTCGTCCCCGGGGCACAGATACGCAGTATTTT. Amino acids: CASSLFRPRGTDTQYF.

V and J are TRBV5-4 and TRBJ2-3, with D unresolved. Looked up from germline, CDR1 is SGHNT and CDR2 is YYREEE (reference sequence). V was shortened by 0 bases and J by 6 bases, with 5 bases between the two germline ends. The CDR3 spans 12 residues. The CDR3 here is CASSLEGDTQYF. CDR3 sequence (DNA): TGTGCCAGCAGCTTGGAGGGTGATACGCAGTATTTT.

The rearrangement links TRBV5-4 to TRBJ2-2; no firm D call. V was shortened by 1 base and J by 8 bases, with 6 bases between the two germline ends. CDR1 and CDR2 from the germline V gene are SGHNT and YYREEE (reference sequence). The CDR3 loop spans 12 amino acids. The CDR3 loop is CASSLSGGELFF. In DNA, the CDR3 is TGTGCCAGCAGCTTGTCAGGTGGGGAGCTGTTTTTT.

The chain couples TRBV18 to TRBJ2-5, with D maybe TRBD2 (7 bases). Germline V gene data show CDR1 as KGHSH and CDR2 as LQKENI. This CDR3 is 13 amino acids long. With 4 bases removed from V and 4 bases from J, the gap between germline ends came to 10 bases. CDR3: CASSLGGRETQYF. In DNA form, the CDR3 reads TGTGCCAGCTCACTGGGGGGGCGAGAGACCCAGTACTTC.

This clone was picked up a small number of times. The rearrangement links TRBV7-9 to TRBJ1-6; 8 bases fit TRBD1. With V trimmed by 1 base and J by 9 bases, 5 bases remained unmatched. The V gene's germline CDR1 is SEHNR and CDR2 FQNEAQ (reference sequence). CDR3 size: 15 residues. CDR3 nucleotides: TGTGCCAGCAGCTTAGAGACCCAGGGGGCTTCACCCCTCCACTTT. It is translated as CASSLETQGASPLHF.

The J gene is TRBJ1-2, the V gene TRBV7-2; 7 positions match TRBD1. With V trimmed by 5 bases and J by 0 bases, 6 bases remained unmatched. The CDR3 covers 15 residues. CDR1 SGHTA and CDR2 FQGNSA come from the germline V gene. CDR3: CASSLRDRTNYGYTF. DNA for the CDR3: TGTGCCAGCAGCCTCCGGGACAGAACTAACTATGGCTACACCTTC.

J is TRBJ2-1 and V is TRBV10-3; D is ambiguous. Germline values: CDR1 ENHRY, CDR2 SYGVKD. The CDR3 runs to 12 residues. V gave up 10 bases and J gave up 7 bases, with 14 bases separating them. The CDR3 loop reads CATLSLENEQFF. DNA for the CDR3: TGTGCCACCCTATCCTTGGAGAATGAGCAGTTCTTC.

This clone was recorded a few times. The chain uses TRBV6-1 and TRBJ1-6; D uncertain. There are 13 residues in the CDR3. Germline-derived CDR1 and CDR2 are MNHNS and SASEGT. V lost 6 bases, J lost 10 bases, and 13 bases lay in between. CDR3 bases: TGTGCCAGCAGCGGTCTGCTGGGATCACCCCTCCACTTT. Translation gives CASSGLLGSPLHF.

This chain uses TRBV28 with TRBJ2-1, with 7 bases lining up with TRBD2. The CDR3 totals 15 residues. J lost 0 bases, V lost 10 bases, and 9 bases had no gene match. In germline, CDR1 is MDHEN, CDR2 SYDVKM. Here the CDR3 DNA reads TGTGCCACCGCCCTGGGGGGGAGCTCCTACAATGAGCAGTTCTTC. Protein sequence: CATALGGSSYNEQFF.

The chain has TRBV10-2 and TRBJ2-2, with TRBD2 matching over 10 bases. The V segment lost 0 bases and the J segment 3 bases; nucleotides outside the gene matches: 4. The CDR3 is made up of 17 amino acids. Germline lookup yields CDR1 WSHSY and CDR2 SAAADI. CDR3 sequence reads: CASSESGLADHTGELFF. CDR3 nucleotide sequence: TGCGCCAGCAGTGAGTCCGGACTAGCGGATCACACCGGGGAGCTGTTTTTT.

The chain employs TRBV5-6 and TRBJ1-2, with no clear D. Trimming left V 4 bases short and J 5 bases short, with 12 bases between. The CDR3 has 13 amino acids. Germline loops: CDR1 SGHDT, CDR2 YYEEEE. CDR3 region: CASSRPSSYGYTF. CDR3 nucleotides: TGTGCCAGCAGCCGGCCTTCCTCTTATGGCTACACCTTC.

The chain employs TRBV6-5 and TRBJ1-1, with 7 nucleotides matching TRBD1. This CDR3 has 16 residues. V was clipped by 4 bases and J by 0 bases; unmatched bases: 8. CDR1 and CDR2 (germline): MNHEY, SVGAGI. CDR3 residues: CASSFPHRGVNTEAFF. CDR3 bases: TGTGCCAGCAGTTTCCCCCACAGGGGCGTGAACACTGAAGCTTTCTTT.